Listed below are T cell receptor beta chains from one sample, sequenced in a study of T cells in Graves' hyperthyroidism and ophthalmopathy. TCRdb recomputed calls from the multiplex PCR reads with MiXCR, one row per CDR3 protein. This table holds about 530,000 distinct CDR3 sequences, 17% found once. Sequencing input: blood. The receptors were sampled from a young woman with Graves' ophthalmopathy. Each CDR3 is given with its conserved first and last residue. A D gene is named only where the DNA matches it firmly. The size entry is marked missing in some rows and otherwise reads once, few, many or a size class.

V gene	J gene	clone size	D gene	CDR3 length	CDR3 DNA	CDR3 protein
TRBV27	TRBJ2-1	many	TRBD2	17	TGTGCCAGCAGTCAGACTAGCGGGTTGCTCTCCTACAATGAGCAGTTCTTC	CASSQTSGLLSYNEQFF
TRBV5-5	TRBJ1-2	many	.	15	TGTGCCAGCAGCTCCTTACCGACAGCTAACTATGGCTACACCTTC	CASSSLPTANYGYTF
TRBV27	TRBJ2-7	.	TRBD2	15	TGTGCCGGCAGTTTACAAGCGGGAAGACTCTACGAGCAGTACTTC	CAGSLQAGRLYEQYF
TRBV4-1	TRBJ2-1	few	TRBD2	19	TGCGCCAGCAGCCAAGAGCCCCCCGGGACTAGCGGGAGGGCGGATGAGCAGTTCTTC	CASSQEPPGTSGRADEQFF
TRBV9	TRBJ2-5	few	.	14	TGTGCCAGCAGCACCACAGGGCGGCAAGAGACCCAGTACTTC	CASSTTGRQETQYF
TRBV9	TRBJ1-1	few	.	14	TGTGCCAGCAGCCGCGGGACTCAGAACACTGAAGCTTTCTTT	CASSRGTQNTEAFF
TRBV30	TRBJ2-2	many	.	15	TGTGCCTGGAGAGGGCAGGGAATGAACACCGGGGAGCTGTTTTTT	CAWRGQGMNTGELFF
TRBV7-3	TRBJ2-3	.	.	14	TGTGCCAGCAGCGCGGGACAGCGCACAGATACGCAGTATTTT	CASSAGQRTDTQYF
TRBV7-2	TRBJ2-7	few	.	12	TGTGCCAGCAGCTTAACGAATTACGAGCAGTACTTC	CASSLTNYEQYF
TRBV12-3/TRBV12-4	TRBJ1-2	many	.	15	TGTGCCAGCAGGGCCTCCAGGGAAGCTAACTATGGCTACACCTTC	CASRASREANYGYTF
TRBV27	TRBJ2-3	many	.	16	TGTGCCAGCAGTTTGGGAGCAGTTGTCAGCACAGATACGCAGTATTTT	CASSLGAVVSTDTQYF
TRBV5-1	TRBJ2-3	.	TRBD1	16	TGCGCCAGCAGCAGTGGACAGGGGGCCCCCACAGATACGCAGTATTTT	CASSSGQGAPTDTQYF
TRBV5-5	TRBJ2-1	.	TRBD1	14	TGTGCCAGCAGCCTCGGACAGGGGTGGAATGAGCAGTTCTTC	CASSLGQGWNEQFF
TRBV6-1	TRBJ2-5	.	.	15	TGTGCCAGCAGCCCCCCGGGCAGGGGAGGAGAGACCCAGTACTTC	CASSPPGRGGETQYF
TRBV7-9	TRBJ2-7	few	TRBD1	16	TGTGCCAGCAGCCCACAGAGCGGACAGGGGGCATGGGAGCAGTACTTC	CASSPQSGQGAWEQYF
TRBV7-9	TRBJ2-1	few	TRBD1	19	TGTGCCAGCAGCTTAGGTCTTCTCCGACAGGGGACCCACGGCGATGAGCAGTTCTTC	CASSLGLLRQGTHGDEQFF
TRBV4-1	TRBJ1-5	.	.	14	TGCGCCAGCAGCCCATACAGGGACAATCAGCCCCAGCATTTT	CASSPYRDNQPQHF
TRBV16	TRBJ2-3	few	.	16	TGTGCCAGCAGCCCCCCAGTGAGGATTAGCACAGGTACGCAGTATTTT	CASSPPVRISTGTQYF
TRBV5-8	TRBJ1-6	.	.	13	TGTGCCAGCAGCTTAGGGGCGCGGTCACCCCTCCACTTT	CASSLGARSPLHF
TRBV7-9	TRBJ2-3	.	.	15	TGTGCCAGCAGCTTAAACGAGGGGGGCACAGATACGCAGTATTTT	CASSLNEGGTDTQYF
TRBV5-6	TRBJ1-2	few	.	14	TGTGCCAGCAGCTTTGTGCAGGGGTTCGGTGGCTACACCTTC	CASSFVQGFGGYTF
TRBV6-5	TRBJ1-4	.	TRBD1	15	TGTGCCAGCAGTTACTCGACAGGGGGGGGGGAAAAACTGTTTTTT	CASSYSTGGGEKLFF
TRBV5-1	TRBJ1-1	few	TRBD1	15	TGCGCCAGCAGCTTTCAGTCAGGGGGCAACACTGAAGCTTTCTTT	CASSFQSGGNTEAFF
TRBV12-3/TRBV12-4	TRBJ1-1	many	.	13	TGTGCCAGCAAGACGGACGGAGGTTTCTATGCTTTCTTT	CASKTDGGFYAFF
TRBV7-8	TRBJ2-1	many	.	13	TGTGCCAGCAAAGGGCAGGGGCTGGGTGAGCAGTTCTTC	CASKGQGLGEQFF
TRBV28	TRBJ2-3	many	TRBD2	16	TGTGCCAGCAGTTCTCTAGCGGGGCTTGACCCAGATACGCAGTATTTT	CASSSLAGLDPDTQYF
TRBV7-3	TRBJ2-1	many	TRBD1	15	TGTGCCAGCAGCGAAACAGGGGCCTCCTACAATGAGCAGTTCTTC	CASSETGASYNEQFF
TRBV19	TRBJ1-2	few	.	14	TGTGCCAGTAGTACAGGACAGCGCAACTATGGCTACACCTTC	CASSTGQRNYGYTF
TRBV19	TRBJ2-1	few	TRBD1	16	TGTGCCAGTACTCCTCCCGGGACAGGGGTCCGGAATGAGCAGTTCTTC	CASTPPGTGVRNEQFF
TRBV5-1	TRBJ2-7	many	TRBD2	16	TGCGCCAGCAGCTTGGCCGGTAGCGGGAGTTACTACGAGCAGTACTTC	CASSLAGSGSYYEQYF